The 25 T cell receptor beta chains below all came from one sample that was sequenced in a study of CD8+ T cells in alopecia areata. Extracted from the samples, RNA was reverse transcribed into cDNA to serve as the sequencing template. Produced via immunoSEQ multiplex PCR; TCRdb's table is partial and in-frame only. In the table there are some 100,000 clones, around two fifths of which are singletons. The specimen sequenced was CD4+ T cells sorted from blood. Every receptor here comes from a human donor with alopecia areata.

This clone was detected a few times. J is TRBJ2-6 and V is TRBV9; no clear D. Germline lookup yields CDR1 SGDLS and CDR2 YYNGEE. V lost 5 bases and J lost 8, with 8 bases in between. This CDR3 contains 12 residues. CDR3 DNA: TGTGCCAGCAGTAGAGAATCCAACGTCCTGACTTTC. Translating it yields CASSRESNVLTF.

This clone was seen a few times. V is TRBV5-1 and J is TRBJ2-7; 14 bases match TRBD2. With V trimmed by 3 bases and J by 4 bases, 6 bases remained unmatched. The CDR3 totals 16 residues. From germline, CDR1 is SGHRS and CDR2 YFSETQ. The CDR3 reads CASSSGTSGRGYEQYF. In DNA, the CDR3 is TGCGCCAGCAGCTCCGGGACTAGCGGGAGAGGTTACGAGCAGTACTTC.

The J gene is TRBJ2-7, the V gene TRBV25-1; D is uncertain. CDR3 length: 14 residues. V was shortened by 8 bases and J by 2 bases, with 16 bases between the two germline ends. The germline V gene encodes CDR1 MGHDK and CDR2 SYGVNS. As DNA, the CDR3 is TGTGCCAGCGCCCTTGCCGGACCTACCTACGAGCAGTACTTC. Translating it yields CASALAGPTYEQYF.

The chain employs TRBV5-4 and TRBJ2-7; D ambiguous. This CDR3 has 15 amino acids. The germline V gene has CDR1 SGHNT and CDR2 YYREEE (reference sequence). Trimming took off 0 bases at V and 0 bases at J, with 10 bases between the two ends. CDR3 coding DNA: TGTGCCAGCAGCTTGGGCCAGGATAACTCCTACGAGCAGTACTTC. This encodes CASSLGQDNSYEQYF.

This clone is medium-sized. The J gene is TRBJ2-7, the V gene TRBV5-1, with D unclear. The V and J ends lost 0 bases and 2 bases respectively, with 9 bases between them. In germline, CDR1 is SGHRS, CDR2 YFSETQ. The CDR3 covers 14 residues. This CDR3 is CASSLDQRTYEQYF. The CDR3 DNA sequence: TGCGCCAGCAGCTTGGATCAGAGAACCTACGAGCAGTACTTC.

This clone came up a few times. This chain joins TRBV29-1 and TRBJ2-5; possible D gene TRBD2, 6 bases. The V end was cut by 5 bases, the J end by 4 bases, with 11 bases between. The CDR3 loop spans 12 amino acids. Germline V gene lookup returns CDR1 SQVTM and CDR2 ANQGSEA. The CDR3 is CSVNEGGETQYF. The CDR3 coding sequence is TGCAGCGTTAACGAGGGAGGAGAGACCCAGTACTTC.

In its sample, this clone was seen a few times. This chain uses TRBV29-1 with TRBJ2-5; 9 bases align to TRBD1. The closer fit of TRBJ2-7 to the DNA end suggests the J call may be wrong. The V gene's germline CDR1 is SQVTM and CDR2 ANQGSEA. This CDR3 comprises 14 residues. The CDR3 coding sequence is TGCAGCGTTGAAATAGGGGACAGGGACTACGAGCAGTACTTC. It translates to CSVEIGDRDYEQYF.

The CDR3 DNA reads TGTGCCAGTAGCCTCCCCACAGATACGCAGTATTTT. This sequence encodes CASSLPTDTQYF. The V and J genes are TRBV19 and TRBJ2-3; no clear D gene. Trimming cost V 6 bases and J 2 bases, with 6 bases left between them. The CDR3 runs 12 residues. Germline CDR1 is LNHDA and CDR2 is SQIVND (reference sequence).

J is TRBJ2-7 and V is TRBV5-6; perhaps TRBD1 as D (6 bases). V was cut by 5 bases and J by 3 bases, with 9 bases left in between. The CDR3 is made up of 12 amino acids. Germline CDR1 reads SGHDT; CDR2 reads YYEEEE. The DNA of the CDR3 is TGTGCCAGCAGGCTGACAGGCTACGAGCAGTACTTC. Protein: CASRLTGYEQYF.

The chain carries TRBV7-2 and TRBJ2-1, with 8 bases aligning to TRBD2. The V segment lost 2 bases and the J segment 3 bases; nucleotides outside the gene matches: 6. The CDR3 length is 16 residues. In germline, CDR1 is SGHTA, CDR2 FQGNSA. The CDR3 is CASSLLAGTVYNEQFF. In DNA form, the CDR3 reads TGTGCCAGCAGCTTATTAGCGGGAACCGTCTACAATGAGCAGTTCTTC.

This clone was counted a few times. This chain joins TRBV30 and TRBJ2-7, with unresolved D. Germline CDR1 and CDR2: GTSNPN and SVGIG (reference sequence). The V gene lost 1 base and the J gene lost 5 bases, with 9 bases spanning the gap. CDR3 length: 12 amino acids. The CDR3 DNA follows: TGTGCCTGGAGTGGGGCTGGGGACGAGCAGTACTTC. Encoded protein: CAWSGAGDEQYF.

This clone was observed a few times. The chain employs TRBV30 and TRBJ1-4, with D hard to call. This CDR3 spans 12 amino acids. The V end lost 3 bases, the J end lost 6 bases, and 8 bases lay between the germline ends. Germline V gives CDR1 GTSNPN, CDR2 SVGIG (reference sequence). This chain's CDR3 is CAWRRDHEKLFF. CDR3 coding DNA: TGTGCCTGGAGGAGGGATCATGAAAAACTGTTTTTT.

The rearrangement links TRBV7-2 to TRBJ2-5, with a tentative D call TRBD2 (5 bases). The germline V and J ends were trimmed by 1 base and 3 bases, with 9 bases remaining between them. This CDR3 has 14 amino acids. Germline V gene data show CDR1 as SGHTA and CDR2 as FQGNSA. The CDR3 here is CASSLVAGKETQYF. CDR3 nucleotides: TGTGCCAGCAGCTTAGTGGCGGGTAAAGAGACCCAGTACTTC.

CDR3: CASSLEYSFYGYTF. The CDR3 DNA reads TGTGCCAGCAGCTTAGAATACAGCTTCTATGGCTACACCTTC. The chain uses TRBV7-2 and TRBJ1-2, with unresolved D. Germline V gene lookup returns CDR1 SGHTA and CDR2 FQGNSA. This CDR3 is 14 amino acids long. V shed 1 base and J shed 4 bases, with 10 bases lying between them.

This chain links TRBV28 with TRBJ2-3; D uncertain. This CDR3 has 12 residues. Deletions cut 5 bases from V and 4 bases from J, with 7 bases between. CDR1 is MDHEN, CDR2 SYDVKM, per germline. For the CDR3, the DNA is TGTGCCAGCAGTACCCGACCAGATACGCAGTATTTT. Residues: CASSTRPDTQYF.

The chain employs TRBV5-1 and TRBJ1-1; a weak D match, TRBD1 (5 bases). This CDR3 has 14 amino acids. The germline V gene has CDR1 SGHRS and CDR2 YFSETQ. The germline V and J ends were trimmed by 0 bases and 10 bases, with 16 bases remaining between them. The CDR3 sequence is CASSLVAGGTGAFF. The CDR3 nucleotides read TGCGCCAGCAGCTTGGTCGCTGGAGGGACGGGAGCTTTCTTT.

The chain has TRBV30 and TRBJ2-6; a possible D gene is TRBD1 (6 bases). From germline, CDR1 is GTSNPN and CDR2 SVGIG (reference sequence). There are 13 residues in the CDR3. With 8 bases removed from V and 0 bases from J, the gap between germline ends came to 8 bases. CDR3 DNA sequence: TGTGCCGCAGGGGTCTCTGGGGCCAACGTCCTGACTTTC. Its translation: CAAGVSGANVLTF. The full variable domain, its missing parts supplied by reference TRBV30 and TRBJ2-6, is SQTIHQWPATLVQPVGSPLSLECTVEGTSNPNLYWYRQAAGRGLQLLFYSVGIGQISSEVPQNLSASRPQDRQFILSSKKLLLSDSGFYLCAAGVSGANVLTFGAGSRLTVL.

This clone has a handful of counts. The V gene is TRBV28, the J gene TRBJ2-5; D is ambiguous. The germline V gene has CDR1 MDHEN and CDR2 SYDVKM. This CDR3 is 10 amino acids long. Trimming removed 4 bases at V and 5 bases at J, with 2 bases between. CDR3 nucleotides: TGTGCCAGCAGTTATGAGACCCAGTACTTC. It specifies CASSYETQYF. The variable domain in full, with the rest retrieved from reference TRBV28 and TRBJ2-5, is DVKVTQSSRYLVKRTGEKVFLECVQDMDHENMFWYRQDPGLGLRLIYFSYDVKMKEKGDIPEGYSVSREKKERFSLILESASTNQTSMYLCASSYETQYFGPGTRLLVL.

This clone was observed a handful of times. The rearrangement links TRBV7-2 to TRBJ2-1; 10 positions agree with TRBD2. J was trimmed by 7 bases and V by 3 bases; bases with no gene match: 12. Germline loops: CDR1 SGHTA, CDR2 FQGNSA. The CDR3 is 17 residues long. The CDR3 coding sequence is TGTGCCAGCAGCTTTGGTAGCGGGAGGCGGTCAGGAAATGAGCAGTTCTTC. Protein sequence: CASSFGSGRRSGNEQFF.

The J gene is TRBJ2-7, the V gene TRBV7-2, with 7 bases aligning to TRBD2. Germline CDR1 SGHTA, CDR2 FQGNSA. This CDR3 has 15 residues. Losses at the gene ends were 5 bases for V and 2 bases for J; bases not matched to a gene: 9. In DNA, the CDR3 is TGTGCCAGCAGCCCGGGTGGGGCGGGAGCCTACGAGCAGTACTTC. Its protein product is CASSPGGAGAYEQYF.

This rearrangement joins TRBV4-3 to TRBJ2-5, with a tentative D call TRBD2 (5 bases). With 1 base removed from V and 12 bases from J, the gap between germline ends came to 15 bases. CDR1 LGHNA and CDR2 YSLEER come from the germline V gene. The CDR3 is made up of 13 amino acids. The CDR3 DNA reads as TGCGCCAGCAGCCAAGGACCGGGGAACCCGGAGTACTTC. It translates to CASSQGPGNPEYF.

This clone was seen a handful of times. The rearrangement joins TRBV4-3 to TRBJ2-5, with D unresolved. The CDR3 extends over 14 amino acids. CDR1 and CDR2 (germline): LGHNA, YSLEER. V gave up 4 bases and J gave up 0 bases, with 9 bases separating them. CDR3 in amino acids: CASSRGVHQETQYF. The CDR3 DNA reads TGCGCCAGCAGCCGCGGAGTGCACCAAGAGACCCAGTACTTC.

The rearrangement uses TRBV6-6 and TRBJ2-3; D remains unclear. CDR3 length: 12 residues. Trimming cost V 5 bases and J 6 bases, with 9 bases left between them. Germline loops: CDR1 MNHNY, CDR2 SVGAGI (reference sequence). The CDR3 nucleotides are TGTGCCAGCAGTCCCCAGGAGGATACGCAGTATTTT. Translating it yields CASSPQEDTQYF.

The chain joins TRBV27 to TRBJ2-7, with 11 bases that match TRBD1. Losses at the gene ends were 5 bases for V and 1 base for J; bases not matched to a gene: 4. The germline CDR1 and CDR2 sequences are MNHEY and SMNVEV (reference sequence). The CDR3 runs 15 residues. In nucleotides, the CDR3 is TGTGCCAGCAGTCCAGGACAGGGGGCATCCTACGAGCAGTACTTC. It encodes CASSPGQGASYEQYF.

The V and J genes are TRBV30 and TRBJ2-3; no clear D. This CDR3 contains 13 residues. V lost 0 bases and J lost 2, with 6 bases in between. In germline, CDR1 is GTSNPN, CDR2 SVGIG (reference sequence). CDR3 sequence (DNA): TGTGCCTGGAGTGTGGCTAACACAGATACGCAGTATTTT. Protein product: CAWSVANTDTQYF.